These 29 T cell receptor beta chains were sequenced from one sample in a study of glioma-infiltrating T cells after dendritic cell vaccination. As for time point: after dendritic cell vaccination, including at tumor progression/relapse. Assay: immunoSEQ multiplex PCR; the TCRdb copy retains only in-frame clones and omits some. The sample shows more than 95,000 clones, 90% of them seen only once. The sample in question was blood, obtained after dendritic cell vaccination. All receptors come from a human donor with glioblastoma.

This clone was observed a handful of times. This chain joins TRBV27 and TRBJ1-5; D gene uncertain. Germline loops: CDR1 MNHEY, CDR2 SMNVEV (reference sequence). This CDR3 comprises 13 residues. V lost 4 bases, J lost 4 bases, and 8 bases lay in between. The CDR3 protein is CASSSQANQPQHF. Written as DNA, the CDR3 is TGTGCCAGCAGTTCCCAAGCTAATCAGCCCCAGCATTTT.

The J gene is TRBJ2-2, the V gene TRBV9, with a weak D call TRBD2 (6 bases). V was trimmed by 0 bases and J by 1 base, leaving 10 bases between them. The germline V gene encodes CDR1 SGDLS and CDR2 YYNGEE. CDR3 length equals 16 residues. The CDR3 coding sequence is TGTGCCAGCAGCGTAGCTGGGCGGGGGAACACCGGGGAGCTGTTTTTT. It codes for CASSVAGRGNTGELFF.

The CDR3 loop is CASGLDSTDTQYF. The DNA for the CDR3 is TGTGCTAGTGGTTTGGACTCCACAGATACGCAGTATTTT. This chain connects TRBV12-5 to TRBJ2-3; D gene unclear. Germline assignment: CDR1 LGHNT and CDR2 FRNRAP. The CDR3 length is 13 residues. Trimming left V 1 base short and J 2 bases short, with 4 bases between.

The chain couples TRBV5-6 to TRBJ1-1; D ambiguous. This CDR3 is built from 16 residues. Per germline, CDR1 SGHDT and CDR2 YYEEEE. V lost 0 bases and J 4 bases, leaving 16 bases between the germline ends. CDR3 DNA sequence: TGTGCCAGCAGCTTGGTCTTCGAGGATCCCACCACTGAAGCTTTCTTT. Translation gives CASSLVFEDPTTEAFF.

The chain carries TRBV6-6 and TRBJ2-3; 12 bases are a match to TRBD2. Germline trimming cut 5 bases from V and 0 bases from J; bases unmatched to any gene: 3. Germline loops: CDR1 MNHNY, CDR2 SVGAGI (reference sequence). There are 16 residues in the CDR3. CDR3: CASSPGLAGSTDTQYF. CDR3 in DNA: TGTGCCAGCAGTCCAGGACTAGCGGGAAGCACAGATACGCAGTATTTT.

This chain connects TRBV7-8 to TRBJ2-7; D is possibly TRBD1 (5 bases). With 7 bases removed from V and 0 bases from J, the gap between germline ends came to 25 bases. This CDR3 is built from 18 residues. Germline assignment: CDR1 SGHVS and CDR2 FQNEAQ. The CDR3 coding sequence is TGTGCCAGCACCCGCCGCCACGACAGTCGATACGCCTCCTACGAGCAGTACTTC. Amino acids: CASTRRHDSRYASYEQYF. The variable domain in full, completed from reference TRBV7-8 and TRBJ2-7, reads GAGVSQSPRYKVAKRGQDVALRCDPISGHVSLFWYQQALGQGPEFLTYFQNEAQLDKSGLPSDRFFAERPEGSVSTLKIQRTQQEDSAVYLCASTRRHDSRYASYEQYFGPGTRLTVT.

The chain combines TRBV6-1 with TRBJ1-1; 7 bases line up with TRBD1. The junction had 7 bases not matched to a gene; V was cut back by 10 bases and J by 2 bases. CDR1 is MNHNS and CDR2 is SASEGT in the germline V gene. CDR3 length equals 13 residues. CDR3 DNA sequence: TGTGCCATGACGGGACAGCCTAACACTGAAGCTTTCTTT. Translated: CAMTGQPNTEAFF.

The chain employs TRBV7-9 and TRBJ2-7; 9 nucleotides align to TRBD2. Germline V gene data show CDR1 as SEHNR and CDR2 as FQNEAQ (reference sequence). The CDR3 runs 13 residues. The ends lost 8 bases at V and 1 base at J; junction bases unmatched: 3. Written as DNA, the CDR3 is TGTGCCAGCGCGCGGGGGGGTTCCTACGAGCAGTACTTC. Its translation: CASARGGSYEQYF.

In its sample, this clone was seen a few times. V is TRBV2 and J is TRBJ2-2; 10 bases are shared with TRBD2. Germline CDR1 SNHLY, CDR2 FYNNEI. Losses at the gene ends were 0 bases for V and 4 bases for J; bases not matched to a gene: 2. The CDR3 is made up of 16 amino acids. The CDR3 DNA reads TGTGCCAGCAGTGAAGCGGGACTAGCGATCACCGGGGAGCTGTTTTTT. Translated, it gives CASSEAGLAITGELFF.

This sequence joins TRBV5-1 and TRBJ2-3, with D possibly being TRBD2 (6 bases). Germline V gene lookup returns CDR1 SGHRS and CDR2 YFSETQ. CDR3 size: 14 residues. V dropped 0 bases and J dropped 2 bases, with 7 bases sitting between them. CDR3 protein: CASSLGGVTDTQYF. The CDR3 DNA sequence: TGCGCCAGCAGCTTGGGGGGGGTCACAGATACGCAGTATTTT.

The rearrangement links TRBV5-1 to TRBJ1-1; a weak D match, TRBD1 (5 bases). This CDR3 has 13 amino acids. Trimming stripped 4 bases from V and 7 bases from J, with 14 bases between. The V gene's germline CDR1 is SGHRS and CDR2 YFSETQ. For the CDR3, the DNA is TGCGCCAGCAGCCCCGGGGGGGGGAATGAAGCTTTCTTT. This codes for CASSPGGGNEAFF. Combining the CDR3 with reference TRBV5-1 and TRBJ1-1 gives the whole variable domain KAGVTQTPRYLIKTRGQQVTLSCSPISGHRSVSWYQQTPGQGLQFLFEYFSETQRNKGNFPGRFSGRQFSNSRSEMNVSTLELGDSALYLCASSPGGGNEAFFGQGTRLTVV.

The chain recombines TRBV19 with TRBJ2-3; D is perhaps TRBD2 (7 bases). V was clipped by 6 bases and J by 4 bases, with 14 bases between them. Germline V gene data show CDR1 as LNHDA and CDR2 as SQIVND (reference sequence). The CDR3 sequence is 14 residues long. The CDR3 nucleotides are TGTGCCAGTAGGAGAGCGGGGACATCAGATACGCAGTATTTT. Its translation: CASRRAGTSDTQYF.

The rearrangement uses TRBV7-3 and TRBJ1-1; 7 nucleotides match TRBD1. Germline CDR1 and CDR2: SGHTA and FQGTGA. The CDR3 loop spans 14 amino acids. The J segment lost 11 bases and the V segment lost 0 bases, leaving 9 bases of the junction unmatched. The CDR3 protein is CASSLTPQGVVAFF. In DNA, the CDR3 is TGTGCCAGCAGCTTAACGCCCCAGGGGGTAGTTGCTTTCTTT.

Only a few counts were recorded for this clone. The rearrangement links TRBV19 to TRBJ1-6; 9 bases align to TRBD1. The CDR3 totals 15 residues. V trimming: 9 bases; J trimming: 7 bases; junction bases outside the gene matches: 10. The germline CDR1 and CDR2 sequences are LNHDA and SQIVND (reference sequence). CDR3 sequence: CASEGTGIGNSPLHF. CDR3 DNA: TGTGCCAGCGAAGGGACAGGGATCGGCAATTCACCCCTCCACTTT. The entire variable domain, with the rest obtained from reference TRBV19 and TRBJ1-6, is as follows: DGGITQSPKYLFRKEGQNVTLSCEQNLNHDAMYWYRQDPGQGLRLIYYSQIVNDFQKGDIAEGYSVSREKKESFPLTVTSAQKNPTAFYLCASEGTGIGNSPLHFGNGTRLTVT.

The rearrangement joins TRBV5-1 to TRBJ2-7, with TRBD1 identical over 8 bases. Germline V gene sequence: CDR1 SGHRS, CDR2 YFSETQ. V gave up 3 bases and J gave up 2 bases; unmatched junction bases: 4. This CDR3 region has 14 residues. The CDR3 DNA follows: TGCGCCAGCAGCTCCGGGACAGGCGCCTACGAGCAGTACTTC. Protein: CASSSGTGAYEQYF.

This clone appeared a few times. The chain employs TRBV7-6 and TRBJ2-7, with D perhaps matching TRBD2 (6 bases). The V end was cut by 5 bases, the J end by 5 bases, with 19 bases between. The length of the CDR3 is 15 residues. Germline CDR1 and CDR2: SGHVS and FNYEAQ. CDR3 DNA sequence: TGTGCCAGCAGCCACCCCACCGGGAGCGGCAACGAGCAGTACTTC. Translated, it gives CASSHPTGSGNEQYF. The whole variable domain, filled in from reference TRBV7-6 and TRBJ2-7, reads GAGVSQSPRYKVTKRGQDVALRCDPISGHVSLYWYRQALGQGPEFLTYFNYEAQQDKSGLPNDRFSAERPEGSISTLTIQRTEQRDSAMYRCASSHPTGSGNEQYFGPGTRLTVT.

The V and J genes are TRBV10-3 and TRBJ2-7; a possible D gene is TRBD1 (6 bases). V was shortened by 0 bases and J by 2 bases, with 14 bases between the two germline ends. Germline V gives CDR1 ENHRY, CDR2 SYGVKD. The CDR3 totals 16 residues. The CDR3, as DNA: TGTGCCATCAGTGAGTCGACCACAGGGCGAGCCTACGAGCAGTACTTC. Its protein is CAISESTTGRAYEQYF.

V and J are TRBV6-5 and TRBJ2-1, with 10 nucleotides matching TRBD2. The CDR3 has 15 residues. Germline lookup yields CDR1 MNHEY and CDR2 SVGAGI. V was pared by 6 bases and J by 9 bases, with 11 bases of the junction left unmatched. For the CDR3, the DNA is TGTGCCAGCAGGTCGGAGCGGGGGGGCCGGGGTGAGCAGTTCTTC. It encodes CASRSERGGRGEQFF.

The V and J genes are TRBV19 and TRBJ2-7; D may be TRBD2 (6 bases). V was shortened by 5 bases and J by 1 base, with 18 bases between the two germline ends. The CDR3 totals 16 residues. Germline-derived CDR1 and CDR2 are LNHDA and SQIVND (reference sequence). CDR3 sequence: CASSSWRETRSYEQYF. Here the CDR3 DNA reads TGTGCCAGTAGTTCCTGGAGGGAGACTAGATCCTACGAGCAGTACTTC.

This chain uses TRBV7-9 with TRBJ2-3; 12 nucleotides line up with TRBD2. The ends lost 5 bases at V and 9 bases at J; junction bases unmatched: 9. The CDR3 is 15 residues long. Germline CDR1 SEHNR, CDR2 FQNEAQ (reference sequence). In DNA form, the CDR3 reads TGTGCCAGCAGCCGGGCTAGCGGGAGGGCCACGACGCAGTATTTT. It codes for CASSRASGRATTQYF. Full variable domain (rest looked up from reference TRBV7-9 and TRBJ2-3): DTGVSQNPRHKITKRGQNVTFRCDPISEHNRLYWYRQTLGQGPEFLTYFQNEAQLEKSRLLSDRFSAERPKGSFSTLEIQRTEQGDSAMYLCASSRASGRATTQYFGPGTRLTVL.

The chain uses TRBV14 and TRBJ1-4; 8 nucleotides align to TRBD1. This CDR3 region has 15 residues. V gave up 2 bases and J gave up 8 bases; unmatched junction bases: 7. From germline, CDR1 is SGHDN and CDR2 FVKESK. The CDR3 DNA reads as TGTGCCAGCAGCCAAACGACAGGGGCGAACGAAAAACTGTTTTTT. Residues: CASSQTTGANEKLFF.

The gene calls are TRBV11-2 and TRBJ2-7; weak D call: TRBD1 (5 bases). Trimming stripped 1 base from V and 0 bases from J, with 7 bases between. Germline assignment: CDR1 SGHAT and CDR2 FQNNGV. The CDR3 length is 14 residues. CDR3 bases: TGTGCCAGCAGCTTAGCCAGGGCCTCCTACGAGCAGTACTTC. Residues: CASSLARASYEQYF. The full variable domain, with the rest looked up from reference TRBV11-2 and TRBJ2-7, is EAGVAQSPRYKIIEKRQSVAFWCNPISGHATLYWYQQILGQGPKLLIQFQNNGVVDDSQLPKDRFSAERLKGVDSTLKIQPAKLEDSAVYLCASSLARASYEQYFGPGTRLTVT.

The chain employs TRBV5-1 and TRBJ2-3; 7 bases fit TRBD2. V trimming: 0 bases; J trimming: 3 bases; junction bases outside the gene matches: 1. The CDR3 is made up of 14 amino acids. Looked up from germline, CDR1 is SGHRS and CDR2 is YFSETQ. Written as DNA, the CDR3 is TGCGCCAGCAGCTTGGAAGCGGGAACAGATACGCAGTATTTT. Translation: CASSLEAGTDTQYF.

The chain joins TRBV7-9 to TRBJ2-1; the match to TRBD2 covers 8 bases. J was trimmed by 7 bases and V by 0 bases; bases with no gene match: 5. Germline-derived CDR1 and CDR2 are SEHNR and FQNEAQ (reference sequence). The CDR3 is 15 amino acids. The CDR3 spells CASSLAGRVGNEQFF. The CDR3 region has the DNA TGTGCCAGCAGCTTAGCCGGGAGGGTCGGGAATGAGCAGTTCTTC.

The rearrangement joins TRBV28 to TRBJ2-7; tentatively, D is TRBD2 (6 bases). Between the trimmed V and J ends, which lost 2 bases and 4 bases, there was a span of 21 bases. The V gene's germline CDR1 is MDHEN and CDR2 SYDVKM. The CDR3 loop spans 17 amino acids. The CDR3 region has the DNA TGTGCCAGCAGTTTACGGGGGACGGCCTTTCGATGGTACGAGCAGTACTTC. It encodes CASSLRGTAFRWYEQYF.

The chain has TRBV2 and TRBJ1-4, with TRBD1 as a possible D gene (5 bases). CDR3 length: 15 residues. The V gene lost 5 bases and the J gene lost 4 bases, with 14 bases spanning the gap. The germline gives CDR1 SNHLY, CDR2 FYNNEI. The CDR3 DNA reads as TGTGCCAGCAGTTCGGGGGGAGGGGATAATGAAAAACTGTTTTTT. Translated: CASSSGGGDNEKLFF.

This rearrangement joins TRBV11-3 to TRBJ2-5; a possible D gene is TRBD2 (5 bases). This CDR3 contains 16 residues. The germline gives CDR1 SGHNT, CDR2 YENEEA. V shed 0 bases and J shed 2 bases, with 13 bases lying between them. The CDR3 DNA reads TGTGCCAGCAGCTTAGATCCCCCACGGGAACAAGAGACCCAGTACTTC. This codes for CASSLDPPREQETQYF.

V usage is TRBV30 and J usage is TRBJ2-7, with TRBD1 identical over 10 bases. The CDR3 contains 21 residues. The junction had 24 bases not matched to a gene; V was cut back by 0 bases and J by 4 bases. Germline CDR1 is GTSNPN and CDR2 is SVGIG (reference sequence). CDR3 in amino acids: CAWSVNSFRTFPGQGIYEQYF. The CDR3 DNA follows: TGTGCCTGGAGTGTAAATTCTTTTAGGACTTTTCCGGGACAGGGGATTTACGAGCAGTACTTC.

The chain uses TRBV10-3 and TRBJ1-5, with 10 bases that match TRBD1. CDR1 and CDR2 from the germline V gene are ENHRY and SYGVKD. J lost 5 bases, V lost 5 bases, and 3 bases had no gene match. The CDR3 consists of 14 residues. CDR3 amino acids: CAISPTGGDQPQHF. The CDR3 DNA follows: TGTGCCATCAGTCCGACAGGGGGCGATCAGCCCCAGCATTTT.